This T cell receptor (beta chain) was found in a study of T cell responses to AZD1222 COVID-19 vaccine. Sequencing was performed with immunoSEQ multiplex PCR; in TCRdb, only in-frame clones are kept and a portion is missing. The data contain 100,000 to 150,000 clones, around nine tenths of them singletons. With regard to this clone: Its antigen is unidentified.

Findings and limits, study-wide: The donor cohort was predominantly white British with a female majority, and clonal diversity may have been underestimated. Researchers report vaccine-associated CD4 TCRs spanning spike, with dominance at 160-218 and 743-854. Unmutated variant regions are reportedly targeted by nearly half of spike-specific TCRs. No repertoire was sampled before or during the peak T cell response, only after it.

This clonotype was sampled from an adult who received the MenACWY meningococcal vaccine as a control. Specimen: peripheral blood, collected 28 days after the second dose of the MenACWY control vaccine.

CDR3 coding DNA: TGTGCCAGCAGCTTAGCGAGGGGAAAACTGTTTTTT. It yields the protein CASSLARGKLFF. The chain couples TRBV7-8 to TRBJ1-4; possibly TRBD1 for D (5 bases). The germline gives CDR1 SGHVS, CDR2 FQNEAQ. V lost 0 bases and J lost 10, with 6 bases in between. This CDR3 has 12 amino acids.